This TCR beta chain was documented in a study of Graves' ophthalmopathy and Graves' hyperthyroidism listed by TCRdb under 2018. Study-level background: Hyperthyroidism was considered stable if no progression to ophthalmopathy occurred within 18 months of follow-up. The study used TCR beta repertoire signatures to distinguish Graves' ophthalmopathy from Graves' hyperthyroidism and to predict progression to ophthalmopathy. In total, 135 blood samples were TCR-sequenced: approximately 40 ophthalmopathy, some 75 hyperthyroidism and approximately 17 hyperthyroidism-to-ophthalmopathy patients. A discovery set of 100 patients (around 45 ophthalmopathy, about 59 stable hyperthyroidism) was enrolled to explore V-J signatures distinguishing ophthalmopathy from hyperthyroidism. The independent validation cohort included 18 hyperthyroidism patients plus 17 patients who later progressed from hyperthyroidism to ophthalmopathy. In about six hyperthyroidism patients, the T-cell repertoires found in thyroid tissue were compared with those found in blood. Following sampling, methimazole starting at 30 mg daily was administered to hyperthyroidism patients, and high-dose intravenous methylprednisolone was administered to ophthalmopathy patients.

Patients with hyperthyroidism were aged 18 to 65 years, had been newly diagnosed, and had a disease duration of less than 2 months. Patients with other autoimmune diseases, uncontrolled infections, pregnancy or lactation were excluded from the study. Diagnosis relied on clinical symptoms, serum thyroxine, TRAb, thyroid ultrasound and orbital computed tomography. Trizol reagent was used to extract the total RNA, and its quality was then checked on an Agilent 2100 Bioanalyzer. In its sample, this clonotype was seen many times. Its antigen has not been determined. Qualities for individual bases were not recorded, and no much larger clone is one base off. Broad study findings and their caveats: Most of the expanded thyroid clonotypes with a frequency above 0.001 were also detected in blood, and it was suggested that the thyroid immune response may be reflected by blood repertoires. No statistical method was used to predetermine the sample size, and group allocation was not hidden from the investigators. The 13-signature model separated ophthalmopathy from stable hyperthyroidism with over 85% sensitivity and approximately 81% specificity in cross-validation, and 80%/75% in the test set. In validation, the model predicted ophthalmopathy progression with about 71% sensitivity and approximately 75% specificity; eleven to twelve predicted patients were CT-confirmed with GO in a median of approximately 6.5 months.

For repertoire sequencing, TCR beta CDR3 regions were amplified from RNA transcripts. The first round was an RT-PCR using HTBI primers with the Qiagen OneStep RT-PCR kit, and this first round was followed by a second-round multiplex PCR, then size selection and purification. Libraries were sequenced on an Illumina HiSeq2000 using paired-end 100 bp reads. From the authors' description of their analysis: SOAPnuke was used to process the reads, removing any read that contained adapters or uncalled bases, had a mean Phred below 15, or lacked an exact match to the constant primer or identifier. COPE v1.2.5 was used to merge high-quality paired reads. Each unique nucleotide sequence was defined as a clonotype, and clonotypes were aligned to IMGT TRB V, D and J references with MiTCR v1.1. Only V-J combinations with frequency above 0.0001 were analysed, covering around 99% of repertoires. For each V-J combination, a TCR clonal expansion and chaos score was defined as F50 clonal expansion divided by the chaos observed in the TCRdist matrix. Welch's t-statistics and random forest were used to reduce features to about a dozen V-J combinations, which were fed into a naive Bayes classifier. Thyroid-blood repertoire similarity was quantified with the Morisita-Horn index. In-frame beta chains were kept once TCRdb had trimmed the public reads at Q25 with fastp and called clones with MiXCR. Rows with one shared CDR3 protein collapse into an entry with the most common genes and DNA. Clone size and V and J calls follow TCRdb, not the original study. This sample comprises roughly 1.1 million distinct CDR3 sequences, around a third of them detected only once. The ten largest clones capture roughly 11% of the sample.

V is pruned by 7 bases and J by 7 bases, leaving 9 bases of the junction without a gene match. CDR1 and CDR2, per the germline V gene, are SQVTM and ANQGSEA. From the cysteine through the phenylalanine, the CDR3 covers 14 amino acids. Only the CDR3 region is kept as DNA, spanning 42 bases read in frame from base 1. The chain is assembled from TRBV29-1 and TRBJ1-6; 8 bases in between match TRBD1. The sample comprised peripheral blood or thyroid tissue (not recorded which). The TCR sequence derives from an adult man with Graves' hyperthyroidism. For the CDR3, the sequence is CSARTGLPNSPLHF. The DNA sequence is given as TGCAGCGCAAGGACAGGGCTCCCGAATTCACCCCTCCACTTT.